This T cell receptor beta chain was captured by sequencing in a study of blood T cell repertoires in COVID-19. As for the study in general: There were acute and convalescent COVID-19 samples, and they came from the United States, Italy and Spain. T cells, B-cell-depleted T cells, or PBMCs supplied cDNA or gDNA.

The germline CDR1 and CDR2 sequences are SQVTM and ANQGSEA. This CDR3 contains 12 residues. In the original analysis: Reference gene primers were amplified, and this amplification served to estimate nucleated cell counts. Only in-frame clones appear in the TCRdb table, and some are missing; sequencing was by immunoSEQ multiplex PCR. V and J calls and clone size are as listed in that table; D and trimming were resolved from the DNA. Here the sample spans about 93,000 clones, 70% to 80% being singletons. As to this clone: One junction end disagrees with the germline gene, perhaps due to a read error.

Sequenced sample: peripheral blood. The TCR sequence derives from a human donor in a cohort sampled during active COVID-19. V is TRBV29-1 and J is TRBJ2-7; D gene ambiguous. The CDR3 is CSVEDEAYGQYF. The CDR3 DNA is TGCAGCGTTGAAGACGAGGCCTACGGGCAGTACTTC.